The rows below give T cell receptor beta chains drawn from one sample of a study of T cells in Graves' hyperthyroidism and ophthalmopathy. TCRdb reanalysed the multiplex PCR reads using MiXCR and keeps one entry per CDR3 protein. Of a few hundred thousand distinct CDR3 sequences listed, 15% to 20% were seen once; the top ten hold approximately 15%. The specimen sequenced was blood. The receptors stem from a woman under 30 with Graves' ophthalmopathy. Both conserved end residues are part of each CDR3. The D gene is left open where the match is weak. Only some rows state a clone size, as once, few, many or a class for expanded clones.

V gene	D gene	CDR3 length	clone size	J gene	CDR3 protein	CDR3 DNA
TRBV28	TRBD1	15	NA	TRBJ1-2	CASSLNAGGLNGYTF	TGTGCCAGCAGTTTAAATGCAGGGGGACTCAATGGCTACACCTTC
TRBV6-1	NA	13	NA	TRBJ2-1	CAIAGGAPNEQFF	TGTGCCATCGCAGGGGGGGCCCCCAATGAGCAGTTCTTC
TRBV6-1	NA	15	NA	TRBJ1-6	CASSDGVSNNSPLHF	TGTGCCAGCTCCGACGGAGTTTCGAATAATTCACCCCTCCACTTT
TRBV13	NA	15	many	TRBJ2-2	CASSPPGGSSGELFF	TGTGCCAGCAGCCCCCCCGGCGGGTCTTCCGGGGAGCTGTTTTTT
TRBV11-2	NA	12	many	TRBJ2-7	CASSSGGDEQYF	TGTGCCAGCAGCTCCGGGGGTGACGAGCAGTACTTC
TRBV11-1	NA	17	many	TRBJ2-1	CASSGLTGPDSFNEQFF	TGTGCCAGCAGCGGCCTCACTGGCCCCGATAGTTTCAATGAGCAGTTCTTC
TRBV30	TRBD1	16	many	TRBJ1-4	CTWSPRPGQVNEKLFF	TGTACCTGGAGTCCTAGACCGGGACAGGTGAATGAAAAACTGTTTTTT
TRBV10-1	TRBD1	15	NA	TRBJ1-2	CASSERTGRNYGYTF	TGCGCCAGCAGTGAGAGGACAGGGCGGAACTATGGCTACACCTTC
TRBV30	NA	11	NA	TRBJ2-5	CAWNFGETQYF	TGTGCCTGGAATTTTGGAGAGACCCAGTACTTC
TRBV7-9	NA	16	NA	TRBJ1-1	CASSSRDGRMNTEAFF	TGTGCCAGCAGCAGCCGGGACGGAAGGATGAACACTGAAGCTTTCTTT
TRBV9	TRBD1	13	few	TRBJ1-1	CASSVSTGDEAFF	TGTGCCAGCAGCGTATCGACAGGGGATGAAGCTTTCTTT
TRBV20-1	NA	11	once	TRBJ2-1	CSASLGIEQFF	TGCAGTGCTAGTCTTGGGATAGAGCAGTTCTTC
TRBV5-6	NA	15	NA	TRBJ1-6	CASSFGRRGNSPLHF	TGTGCCAGCAGCTTCGGGCGCCGGGGTAATTCACCCCTCCACTTT
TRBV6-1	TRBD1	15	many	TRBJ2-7	CASSEAQGGTYEQYF	TGTGCCAGCAGTGAAGCGCAAGGGGGCACCTACGAGCAGTACTTC
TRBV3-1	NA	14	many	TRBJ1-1	CASSQDLQGSEAFF	TGTGCCAGCAGCCAGGATCTACAGGGCTCTGAAGCTTTCTTT
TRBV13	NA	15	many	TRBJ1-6	CASSLGGGRNSPLHF	TGTGCCAGCAGCCTTGGAGGGGGGAGAAATTCACCCCTCCACTTT
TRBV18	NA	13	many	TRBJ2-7	CASSRTDSYEQYF	TGTGCCAGCTCACGGACAGACTCCTACGAGCAGTACTTC
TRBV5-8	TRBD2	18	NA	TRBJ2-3	CASSFGTSGDGGTDTQYF	TGTGCCAGCAGCTTTGGGACTAGCGGTGACGGGGGCACAGATACGCAGTATTTT
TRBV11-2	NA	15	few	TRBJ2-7	CASSLVTGGGYEQYF	TGTGCCAGCAGCTTAGTTACAGGTGGTGGTTACGAGCAGTACTTC
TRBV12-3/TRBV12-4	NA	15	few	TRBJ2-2	CASSPTGGGDGELFF	TGTGCCAGCAGTCCAACAGGGGGAGGGGACGGGGAGCTGTTTTTT
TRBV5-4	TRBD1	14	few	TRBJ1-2	CASSPDRGQWGYTF	TGTGCCAGCAGTCCGGACAGGGGGCAATGGGGCTACACCTTC
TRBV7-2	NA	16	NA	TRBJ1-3	CASSLRRGLAGNTIYF	TGTGCCAGCAGCTTACGACGGGGACTAGCTGGAAACACCATATATTTT
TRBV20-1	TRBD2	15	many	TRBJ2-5	CSAIPGLAGKETQYF	TGCAGTGCTATACCGGGACTAGCGGGGAAAGAGACCCAGTACTTC
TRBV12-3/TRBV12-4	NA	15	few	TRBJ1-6	CASRGTTGYNSPLHF	TGTGCCAGCAGGGGAACGACAGGTTATAATTCACCCCTCCACTTT
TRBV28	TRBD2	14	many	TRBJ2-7	CASSVRGSPNKQYF	TGTGCCAGCAGCGTGCGGGGGAGCCCTAACAAGCAGTACTTC
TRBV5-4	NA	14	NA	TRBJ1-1	CASSLGLGQRSELF	TGTGCCAGCAGCCTAGGCCTCGGACAGAGATCCGAGCTCTTT
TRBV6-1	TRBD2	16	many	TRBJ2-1	CASSPYSSGGGGEQFF	TGTGCCAGCAGTCCCTACTCTAGCGGGGGGGGAGGTGAGCAGTTCTTC
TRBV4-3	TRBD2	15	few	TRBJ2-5	CASSQDAAGAETQYF	TGCGCCAGCAGCCAAGATGCAGCGGGGGCCGAGACCCAGTACTTC
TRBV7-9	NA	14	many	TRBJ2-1	CASNPSGSYNEQFF	TGTGCCAGCAATCCTTCGGGCTCCTACAATGAGCAGTTCTTC
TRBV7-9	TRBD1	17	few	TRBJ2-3	CASSPPPLGGGTDTQYF	TGTGCCAGCAGCCCACCCCCCCTAGGGGGCGGGACAGATACGCAGTATTTT
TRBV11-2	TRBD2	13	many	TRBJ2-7	CASSLASGGEQYF	TGTGCCAGCAGCCTCGCTAGCGGCGGCGAGCAGTACTTC
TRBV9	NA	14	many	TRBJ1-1	CASSVGDMNTEAFF	TGTGCCAGCAGCGTCGGAGATATGAACACTGAAGCTTTCTTT
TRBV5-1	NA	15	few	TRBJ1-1	CASSLAIEGRTEAFF	TGCGCCAGCAGCTTGGCGATTGAGGGGAGGACTGAAGCTTTCTTT
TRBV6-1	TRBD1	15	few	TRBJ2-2	CASSRTGVGTGELFF	TGTGCCAGCAGTCGCACAGGGGTAGGGACCGGGGAGCTGTTTTTT
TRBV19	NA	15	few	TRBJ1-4	CASSTLGGTNEKLFF	TGTGCCAGTAGTACCCTCGGGGGGACTAATGAAAAACTGTTTTTT
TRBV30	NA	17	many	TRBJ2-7	CAWTGESTRLSGYEQYF	TGTGCCTGGACTGGGGAATCGACGCGGCTTTCCGGCTACGAGCAGTACTTC
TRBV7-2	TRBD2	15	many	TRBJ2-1	CASSYSGGAEDEQFF	TGTGCCAGCAGCTACAGCGGGGGAGCGGAGGATGAGCAGTTCTTC
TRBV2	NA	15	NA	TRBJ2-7	CASRTRAGDGYEQYF	TGTGCCAGCAGGACCCGGGCAGGGGACGGCTACGAGCAGTACTTC
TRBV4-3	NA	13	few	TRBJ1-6	CASSQEKNSPLHF	TGCGCCAGCAGCCAAGAAAAGAATTCACCCCTCCACTTT
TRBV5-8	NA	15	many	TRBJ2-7	CASSLVARGESEQYF	TGTGCCAGCAGCCTTGTGGCCCGAGGGGAGAGCGAGCAGTACTTC
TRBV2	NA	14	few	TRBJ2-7	CASSEFKGSNEQYF	TGTGCCAGCAGTGAGTTCAAGGGCAGTAACGAGCAGTACTTC
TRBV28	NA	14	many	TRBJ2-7	CASSVGDTDYEQYF	TGTGCCAGCAGTGTCGGGGACACGGACTACGAGCAGTACTTC
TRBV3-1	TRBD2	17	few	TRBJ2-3	CASSQDLGGLATDTQYF	TGTGCCAGCAGCCAAGATTTAGGGGGACTAGCCACAGATACGCAGTATTTT
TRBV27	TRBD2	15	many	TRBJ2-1	CASSSGTSPYNEQFF	TGTGCCAGCAGTTCCGGGACTAGCCCATACAATGAGCAGTTCTTC
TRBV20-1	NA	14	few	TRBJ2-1	CSARAGEPYNEQFF	TGCAGTGCTAGAGCCGGGGAGCCCTACAATGAGCAGTTCTTC
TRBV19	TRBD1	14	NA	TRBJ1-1	CASSIVPDREEAFF	TGTGCCAGTAGTATAGTCCCGGACAGGGAGGAAGCTTTCTTT
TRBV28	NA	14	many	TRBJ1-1	CASSLRGSNTEAFF	TGTGCCAGCAGTCTCAGGGGATCAAATACTGAAGCTTTCTTT
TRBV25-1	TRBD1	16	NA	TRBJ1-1	CASEPDRGSLNTEAFF	TGTGCCAGCGAACCCGACAGGGGGTCCCTGAACACTGAAGCTTTCTTT
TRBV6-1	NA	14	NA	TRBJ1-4	CASRTQRSNEKLFF	TGTGCCAGCAGAACACAGAGATCAAATGAAAAACTGTTTTTT
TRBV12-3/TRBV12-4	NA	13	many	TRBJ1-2	CASSLGNGWGYTF	TGTGCCAGCAGTTTAGGGAATGGTTGGGGCTACACCTTC
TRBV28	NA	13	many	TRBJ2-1	CASSFGSGDEQFF	TGTGCCAGCAGCTTCGGATCGGGAGATGAGCAGTTCTTC
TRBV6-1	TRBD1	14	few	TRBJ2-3	CASGVTGEADTQYF	TGTGCCAGCGGTGTGACAGGGGAGGCCGATACGCAGTATTTT
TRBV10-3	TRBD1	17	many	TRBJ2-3	CAISDDGRTGGTDTQYF	TGTGCCATCAGCGACGACGGACGGACAGGGGGCACAGATACGCAGTATTTT